The 10 T cell receptor beta chains below all came from one sample that was sequenced in a study of Graves' ophthalmopathy and Graves' hyperthyroidism. The TCR beta CDR3 regions underwent amplification from RNA transcripts. A first-round RT-PCR used HTBI primers, followed by a second-round multiplex PCR. Each CDR3 protein is one row after TCRdb ran MiXCR on the multiplex PCR reads. Among about 700,000 distinct CDR3 sequences listed, roughly 39% were seen once. The sample taken for sequencing was peripheral blood. The source is an adult man with Graves' ophthalmopathy.

At least ten counts were recorded for this clonotype. The rearrangement uses TRBV2 and TRBJ1-6, with D perhaps matching TRBD1 (5 bases). Trimming stripped 8 bases from V and 5 bases from J, with 22 bases between. Germline V gene data show CDR1 as SNHLY and CDR2 as FYNNEI. CDR3 length: 17 residues. CDR3 bases: TGTGCCAGCGGATGGTTGGGGCAAGGTGGGGATAATTCACCCCTCCACTTT. It is translated as CASGWLGQGGDNSPLHF.

The rearrangement links TRBV19 to TRBJ2-6; D remains unclear. From germline, CDR1 is LNHDA and CDR2 SQIVND (reference sequence). This CDR3 spans 21 amino acids. Trimming stripped 3 bases from V and 3 bases from J, with 27 bases between. The chain's CDR3 is CASSIAMDESSRASGANVLTF. The CDR3 coding sequence is TGTGCCAGTAGTATTGCTATGGACGAATCTTCCCGGGCGAGTGGGGCCAACGTCCTGACTTTC. The complete variable domain, with remaining parts taken from reference TRBV19 and TRBJ2-6, reads DGGITQSPKYLFRKEGQNVTLSCEQNLNHDAMYWYRQDPGQGLRLIYYSQIVNDFQKGDIAEGYSVSREKKESFPLTVTSAQKNPTAFYLCASSIAMDESSRASGANVLTFGAGSRLTVL.

This chain connects TRBV7-2 to TRBJ1-1; D not certain. The CDR3 is 13 amino acids. Germline V lookup: CDR1 SGHTA, CDR2 FQGNSA. V was cut by 4 bases and J by 2 bases, with 8 bases left in between. DNA for the CDR3: TGTGCCAGCAGCTCCTTCGTTAACACTGAAGCTTTCTTT. Residues: CASSSFVNTEAFF.

Ten or more counts support this clonotype. The chain couples TRBV7-9 to TRBJ2-7; no clear D gene. This CDR3 spans 13 amino acids. CDR1 SEHNR and CDR2 FQNEAQ come from the germline V gene (reference sequence). Trimming cost V 1 base and J 4 bases, with 8 bases left between them. CDR3 in DNA: TGTGCCAGCAGCTTAGTCAGGAGTTACGAGCAGTACTTC. It specifies CASSLVRSYEQYF.

This clonotype has ten or more counts. CDR3 nucleotides: TGTGCCAGTAGTTTCACAGGGAGTGAAAAACTGTTTTTT. Protein: CASSFTGSEKLFF. The genes are TRBV19 and TRBJ1-4, with D perhaps TRBD1 (6 bases). Trimming took 5 bases from V and 7 from J, leaving 11 bases between them. Germline CDR1 reads LNHDA; CDR2 reads SQIVND (reference sequence). The CDR3 runs 13 residues.

V and J are TRBV4-3 and TRBJ2-7; 7 bases are shared with TRBD1. This CDR3 spans 15 amino acids. V lost 0 bases, J lost 4 bases, and 6 bases stayed unmatched. Per germline, CDR1 LGHNA and CDR2 YSLEER. The CDR3 reads CASSQDGRGSYEQYF. CDR3 DNA sequence: TGCGCCAGCAGCCAAGACGGCAGGGGGAGTTACGAGCAGTACTTC.

This clonotype has a count of ten or more. The rearrangement joins TRBV10-2 to TRBJ2-2; D is ambiguous. Trimming pared 6 bases from V and 3 bases from J, leaving 14 bases between. CDR1 and CDR2 (germline): WSHSY, SAAADI. CDR3 size: 15 residues. CDR3 nucleotides: TGCGCCAGCAGGGGCCTTGGCAACCACACCGGGGAGCTGTTTTTT. This encodes CASRGLGNHTGELFF.

The chain recombines TRBV29-1 with TRBJ2-2; possibly TRBD1 for D (5 bases). CDR1 is SQVTM, CDR2 ANQGSEA, per germline. V lost 0 bases, J lost 7 bases, and 12 bases lay in between. CDR3 length: 14 amino acids. The CDR3 DNA reads TGCAGCGTTGAAGAGACAGATGTGCGCGGGGAGCTGTTTTTT. Translating it yields CSVEETDVRGELFF.

Concerning this clonotype: A much larger clone differs by one base, so this may be a read error. V and J are TRBV7-9 and TRBJ2-5; 10 positions agree with TRBD1. This CDR3 has 17 residues. Germline V gene lookup returns CDR1 SEHNR and CDR2 FQNEAQ (reference sequence). V gave up 5 bases and J gave up 4 bases; unmatched junction bases: 13. The CDR3 here is CASSATSHRDRGETQYF. The DNA of the CDR3 is TGTGCCAGCAGCGCGACATCTCACCGGGACAGGGGAGAGACCCAGTACTTC.

This clonotype occurred a few times. The rearrangement uses TRBV4-2 and TRBJ1-1; D gene ambiguous. This CDR3 comprises 15 residues. Trimming took off 1 base at V and 2 bases at J, with 11 bases between the two ends. Germline V CDR1 and CDR2: LGHNA, YNFKEQ. CDR3 amino acids: CASSQALTGNTEAFF. The DNA for the CDR3 is TGTGCCAGCAGCCAAGCCCTGACGGGTAACACTGAAGCTTTCTTT.